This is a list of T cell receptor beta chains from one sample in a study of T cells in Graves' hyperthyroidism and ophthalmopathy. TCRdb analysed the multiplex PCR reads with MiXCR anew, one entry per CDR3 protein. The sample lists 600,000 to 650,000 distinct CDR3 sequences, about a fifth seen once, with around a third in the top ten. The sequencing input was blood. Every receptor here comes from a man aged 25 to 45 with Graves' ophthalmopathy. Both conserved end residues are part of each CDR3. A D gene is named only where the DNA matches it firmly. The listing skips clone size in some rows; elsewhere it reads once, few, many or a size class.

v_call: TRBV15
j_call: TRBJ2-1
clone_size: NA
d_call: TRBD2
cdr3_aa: CATSNWTSPEQFF
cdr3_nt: TGTGCCACCAGCAACTGGACTAGTCCTGAGCAGTTCTTC

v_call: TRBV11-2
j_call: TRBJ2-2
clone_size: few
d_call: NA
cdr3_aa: CASSLRLSFSGELFF
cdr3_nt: TGTGCCAGCAGCTTAAGATTGAGCTTCTCCGGGGAGCTGTTTTTT

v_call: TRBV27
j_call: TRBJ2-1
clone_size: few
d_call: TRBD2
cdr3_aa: CASSLGPSGREQFF
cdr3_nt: TGTGCCAGCAGTTTAGGACCTAGCGGGCGTGAGCAGTTCTTC

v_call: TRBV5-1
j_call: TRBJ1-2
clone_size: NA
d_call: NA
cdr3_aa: CASRQNQGPYGYTF
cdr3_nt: TGTGCCAGCAGACAGAATCAGGGTCCCTATGGCTACACCTTC

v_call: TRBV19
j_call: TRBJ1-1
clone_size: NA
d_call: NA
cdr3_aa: CASTPRWGENTEAFF
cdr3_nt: TGTGCCAGTACCCCACGGTGGGGCGAGAACACTGAAGCTTTCTTT

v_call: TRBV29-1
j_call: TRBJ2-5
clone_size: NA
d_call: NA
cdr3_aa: CSVNQRDPTVETQYF
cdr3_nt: TGCAGCGTTAATCAACGGGACCCGACCGTGGAGACCCAGTACTTC

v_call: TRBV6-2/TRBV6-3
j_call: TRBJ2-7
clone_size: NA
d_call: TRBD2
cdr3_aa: CASRLADPYEQYF
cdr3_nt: TGTGCCAGCAGGCTAGCGGACCCCTACGAGCAGTACTTC

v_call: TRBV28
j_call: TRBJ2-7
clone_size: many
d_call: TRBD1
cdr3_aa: CASSGQTGQFYEQYF
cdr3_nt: TGTGCCAGCAGTGGCCAGACAGGGCAGTTTTACGAGCAGTACTTC

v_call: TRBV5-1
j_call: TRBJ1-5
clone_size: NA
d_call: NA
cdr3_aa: CASSFGGASNQPQHF
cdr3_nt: TGCGCCAGCAGCTTCGGGGGGGCCAGCAATCAGCCCCAGCATTTT

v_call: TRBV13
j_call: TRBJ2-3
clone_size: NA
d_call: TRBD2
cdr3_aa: CASSLGASGSGTDTQYF
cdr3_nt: TGTGCCAGCAGCTTAGGCGCTAGCGGGAGTGGTACAGATACGCAGTATTTT

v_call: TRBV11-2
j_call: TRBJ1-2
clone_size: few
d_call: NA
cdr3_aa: CASSRPPGADYGYTF
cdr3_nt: TGTGCCAGCAGCCGACCCCCAGGGGCGGACTATGGCTACACCTTC

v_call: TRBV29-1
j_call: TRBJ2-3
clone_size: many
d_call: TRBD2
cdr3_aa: CSVAPRLANADTQYF
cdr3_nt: TGCAGCGTGGCCCCCCGACTAGCGAACGCAGATACGCAGTATTTT

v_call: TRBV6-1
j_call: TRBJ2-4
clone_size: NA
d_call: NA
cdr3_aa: CASSVPVGAGVKNIQYF
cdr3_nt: TGTGCCAGCAGTGTTCCAGTGGGGGCAGGGGTCAAAAACATTCAGTACTTC

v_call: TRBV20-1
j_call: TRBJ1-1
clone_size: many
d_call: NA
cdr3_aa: CSVLAIFEAFF
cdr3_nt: TGCAGTGTGCTAGCGATATTTGAAGCTTTCTTT

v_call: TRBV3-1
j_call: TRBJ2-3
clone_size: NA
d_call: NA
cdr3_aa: CASSQAGQGDTQYF
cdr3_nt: TGTGCCAGCAGCCAGGCGGGGCAGGGGGATACGCAGTATTTT

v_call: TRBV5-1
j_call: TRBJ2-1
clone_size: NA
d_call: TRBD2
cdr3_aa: CASSSSSGRGEQFF
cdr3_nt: TGCGCCAGCAGCTCCTCTAGCGGGAGGGGAGAGCAGTTCTTC

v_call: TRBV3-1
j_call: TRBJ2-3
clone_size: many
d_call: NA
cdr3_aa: CASSSHERSTDTQYF
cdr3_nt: TGTGCCAGCAGCTCCCATGAGCGGAGTACAGATACGCAGTATTTT

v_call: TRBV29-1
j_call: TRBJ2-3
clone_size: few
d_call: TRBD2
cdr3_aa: CSVMRLAGEDTQYF
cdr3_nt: TGCAGCGTTATGCGGCTAGCGGGGGAAGATACGCAGTATTTT

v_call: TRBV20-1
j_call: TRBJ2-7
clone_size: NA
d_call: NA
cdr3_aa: CSARPSYEQYF
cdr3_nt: TGCAGTGCTAGGCCATCTTACGAGCAGTACTTC

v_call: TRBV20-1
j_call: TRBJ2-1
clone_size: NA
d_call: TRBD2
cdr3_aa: CSARVSKTGTSGRKGEQFF
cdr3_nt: TGCAGTGCTAGAGTTTCAAAGACCGGGACTAGCGGGAGGAAGGGTGAGCAGTTCTTC

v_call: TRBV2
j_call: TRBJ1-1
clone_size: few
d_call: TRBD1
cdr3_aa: CASSTELTGKAFF
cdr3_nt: TGTGCCAGCAGCACCGAATTGACAGGGAAGGCTTTCTTT

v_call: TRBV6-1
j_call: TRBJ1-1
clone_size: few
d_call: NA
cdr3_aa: CASSTGSGKAFF
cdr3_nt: TGTGCCAGCAGTACAGGGAGTGGAAAAGCTTTCTTT

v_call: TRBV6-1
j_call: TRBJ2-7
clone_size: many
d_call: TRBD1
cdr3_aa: CASSNTGTGSYEQYF
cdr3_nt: TGTGCCAGCAGTAATACCGGGACAGGGTCCTACGAGCAGTACTTC

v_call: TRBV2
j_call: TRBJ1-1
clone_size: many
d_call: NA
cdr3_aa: CASSEGPTGKAFF
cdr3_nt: TGTGCCAGCAGTGAAGGGCCCACAGGTAAAGCTTTCTTT

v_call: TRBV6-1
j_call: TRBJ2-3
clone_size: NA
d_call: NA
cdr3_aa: CASSEASGTTDTQYF
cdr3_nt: TGTGCCAGCAGTGAGGCAAGCGGAACCACAGATACGCAGTATTTT

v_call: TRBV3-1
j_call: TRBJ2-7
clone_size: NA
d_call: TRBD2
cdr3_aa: CASSQPMGLAGGYEQYF
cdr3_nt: TGTGCCAGCAGCCAGCCAATGGGACTAGCGGGAGGCTACGAGCAGTACTTC

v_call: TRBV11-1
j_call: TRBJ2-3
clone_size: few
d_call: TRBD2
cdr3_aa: CASSASGAGPDTQYF
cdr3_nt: TGTGCCAGCAGCGCTAGCGGGGCAGGCCCAGATACGCAGTATTTT

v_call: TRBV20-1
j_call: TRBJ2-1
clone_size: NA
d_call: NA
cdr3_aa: CSAYPGSKPNEQFF
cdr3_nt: TGCAGTGCTTACCCGGGATCCAAGCCCAATGAGCAGTTCTTC

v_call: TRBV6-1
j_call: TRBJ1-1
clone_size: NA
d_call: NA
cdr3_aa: CAGLKDPRVTEAFF
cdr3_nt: TGTGCCGGCCTCAAGGACCCACGGGTCACTGAAGCTTTCTTT

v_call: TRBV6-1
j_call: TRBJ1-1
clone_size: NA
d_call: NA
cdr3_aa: CASGRKGGMNTEAFF
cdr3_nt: TGTGCCAGCGGGAGGAAGGGGGGGATGAACACTGAAGCTTTCTTT

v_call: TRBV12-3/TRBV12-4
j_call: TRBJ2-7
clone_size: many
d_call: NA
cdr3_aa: CASSLSSQGYEQYF
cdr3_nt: TGTGCCAGCAGTTTATCCTCACAGGGCTACGAGCAGTACTTC

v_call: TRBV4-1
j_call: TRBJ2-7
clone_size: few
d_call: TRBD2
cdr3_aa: CASSQDRTSGRARLLDEQYF
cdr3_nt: TGCGCCAGCAGCCAAGATAGGACTAGCGGGCGCGCCCGTCTCCTAGACGAGCAGTACTTC

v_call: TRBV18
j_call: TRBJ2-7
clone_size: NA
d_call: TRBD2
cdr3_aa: CASSPQISGRPEQYF
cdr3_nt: TGTGCCAGCTCACCACAAATTAGCGGGAGGCCCGAGCAGTACTTC

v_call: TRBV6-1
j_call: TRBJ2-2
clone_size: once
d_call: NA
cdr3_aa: CASKAENTYTGELFF
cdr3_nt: TGTGCCAGCAAGGCAGAGAACACCTACACCGGGGAGCTGTTTTTT

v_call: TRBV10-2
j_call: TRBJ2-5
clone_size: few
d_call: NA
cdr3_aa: CASSDPLGRFQETQYF
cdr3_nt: TGCGCCAGCAGTGACCCCCTAGGGCGGTTCCAAGAGACCCAGTACTTC

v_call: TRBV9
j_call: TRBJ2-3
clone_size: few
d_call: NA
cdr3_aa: CASSASKEKNTDTQYF
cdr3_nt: TGTGCCAGCAGCGCGTCGAAAGAGAAGAACACAGATACGCAGTATTTT

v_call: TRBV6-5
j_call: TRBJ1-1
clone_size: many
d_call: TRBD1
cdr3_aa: CASSYSDRGLSEAFF
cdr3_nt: TGTGCCAGCAGTTACTCCGACAGGGGGCTTTCTGAAGCTTTCTTT

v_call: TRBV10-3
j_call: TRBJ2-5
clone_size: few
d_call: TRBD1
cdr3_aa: CAISEEGTGAETQYF
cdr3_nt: TGTGCCATCAGTGAGGAGGGGACAGGGGCCGAGACCCAGTACTTC